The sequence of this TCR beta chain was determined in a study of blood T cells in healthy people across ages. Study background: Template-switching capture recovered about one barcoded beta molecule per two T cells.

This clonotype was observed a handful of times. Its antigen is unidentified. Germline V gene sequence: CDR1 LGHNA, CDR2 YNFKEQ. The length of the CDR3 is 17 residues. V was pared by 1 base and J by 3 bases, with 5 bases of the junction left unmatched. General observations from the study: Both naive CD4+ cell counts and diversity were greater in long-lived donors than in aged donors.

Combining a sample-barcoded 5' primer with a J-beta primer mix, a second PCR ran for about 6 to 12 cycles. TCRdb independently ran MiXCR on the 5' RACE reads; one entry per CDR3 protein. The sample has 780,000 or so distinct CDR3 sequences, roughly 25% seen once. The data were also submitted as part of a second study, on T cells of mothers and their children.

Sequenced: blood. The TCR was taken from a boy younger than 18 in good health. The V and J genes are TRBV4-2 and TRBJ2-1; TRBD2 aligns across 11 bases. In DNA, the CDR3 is TGTGCCAGCAGCCAAGCGTCGACTAGCGGGAACTACAATGAGCAGTTCTTC. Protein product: CASSQASTSGNYNEQFF.